This entry features one T cell receptor (beta chain) sequence. The table came from immunoSEQ multiplex PCR; TCRdb's copy has only in-frame clones and leaves some out. The table includes 250,000 or so clones, about 89% detected once. This entry comes from a study of blood T cell repertoires in COVID-19. Study in general: Spain, Italy and the United States supplied samples that represented acute and convalescent COVID-19. Sources were T cells, B-cell-depleted T cells, or PBMCs; the material itself was cDNA or gDNA.

J was trimmed by 3 bases and V by 1 base; bases with no gene match: 6. In germline, CDR1 is GTSNPN, CDR2 SVGIG (reference sequence). The CDR3 runs to 14 residues. The rearrangement uses TRBV30 and TRBJ2-7; 7 bases map to TRBD1. Material: peripheral blood. This TCR was sampled from a man aged 35 to 55 with active or convalescent COVID-19. The DNA of the CDR3 is TGTGCCTGGAGTGCCCGGACAGGTATCTACGAGCAGTACTTC. This translates into CAWSARTGIYEQYF.